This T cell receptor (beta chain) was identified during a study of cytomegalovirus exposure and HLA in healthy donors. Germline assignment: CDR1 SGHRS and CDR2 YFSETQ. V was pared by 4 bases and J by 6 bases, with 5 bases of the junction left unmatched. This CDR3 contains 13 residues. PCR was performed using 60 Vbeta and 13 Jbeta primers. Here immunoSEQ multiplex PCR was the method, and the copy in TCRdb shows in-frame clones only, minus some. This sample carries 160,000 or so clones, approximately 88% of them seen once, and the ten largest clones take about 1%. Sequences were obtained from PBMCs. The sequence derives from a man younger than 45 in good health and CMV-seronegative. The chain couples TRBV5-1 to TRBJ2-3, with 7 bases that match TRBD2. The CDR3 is CASSPPRGDTQYF. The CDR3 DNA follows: TGCGCCAGCAGCCCCCCGCGGGGGGATACGCAGTATTTT.